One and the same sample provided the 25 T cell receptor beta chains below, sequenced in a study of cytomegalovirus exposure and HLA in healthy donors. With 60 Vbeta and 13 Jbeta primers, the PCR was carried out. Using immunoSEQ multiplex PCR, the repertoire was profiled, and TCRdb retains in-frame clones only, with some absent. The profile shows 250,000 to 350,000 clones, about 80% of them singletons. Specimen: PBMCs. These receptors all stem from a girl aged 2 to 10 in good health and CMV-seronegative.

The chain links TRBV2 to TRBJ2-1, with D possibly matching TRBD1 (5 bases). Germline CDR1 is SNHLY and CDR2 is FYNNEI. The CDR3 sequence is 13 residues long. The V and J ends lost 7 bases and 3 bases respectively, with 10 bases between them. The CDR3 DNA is TGTGCCAGCATTACGGACAACTACAATGAGCAGTTCTTC. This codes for CASITDNYNEQFF.

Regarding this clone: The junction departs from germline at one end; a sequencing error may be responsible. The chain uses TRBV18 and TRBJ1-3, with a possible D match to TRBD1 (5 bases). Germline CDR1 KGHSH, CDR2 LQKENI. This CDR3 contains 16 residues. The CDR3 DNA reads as TGTGCCAGCTCGCCACGACAGACCCAGCGTGGAAACACCATATATTTT. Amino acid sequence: CASSPRQTQRGNTIYF.

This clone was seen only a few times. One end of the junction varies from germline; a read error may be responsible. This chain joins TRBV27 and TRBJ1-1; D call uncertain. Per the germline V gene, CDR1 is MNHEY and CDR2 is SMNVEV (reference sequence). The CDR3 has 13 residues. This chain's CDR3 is CASSVSGDTEAFF. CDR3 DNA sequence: TGTGCCAGCAGTGTATCAGGAGACACTGAAGCTTTCTTT.

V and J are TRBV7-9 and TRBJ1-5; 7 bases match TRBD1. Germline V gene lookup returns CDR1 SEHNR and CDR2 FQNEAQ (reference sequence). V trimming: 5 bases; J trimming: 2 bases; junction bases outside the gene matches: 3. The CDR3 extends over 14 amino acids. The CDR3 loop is CASSPTGGNQPQHF. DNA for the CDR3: TGTGCCAGCAGCCCTACAGGGGGCAATCAGCCCCAGCATTTT.

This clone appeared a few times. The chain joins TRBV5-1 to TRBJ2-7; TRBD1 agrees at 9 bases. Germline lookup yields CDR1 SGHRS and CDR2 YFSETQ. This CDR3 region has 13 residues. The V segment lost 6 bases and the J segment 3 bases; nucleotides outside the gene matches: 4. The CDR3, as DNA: TGCGCCAGCACCTGGGGACAGGGCTACGAGCAGTACTTC. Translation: CASTWGQGYEQYF.

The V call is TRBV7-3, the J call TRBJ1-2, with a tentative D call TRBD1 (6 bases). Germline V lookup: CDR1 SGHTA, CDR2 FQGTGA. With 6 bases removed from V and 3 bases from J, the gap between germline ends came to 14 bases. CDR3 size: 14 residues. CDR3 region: CASSYGGEDYGYTF. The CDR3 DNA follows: TGTGCCAGCAGTTATGGGGGCGAAGACTATGGCTACACCTTC.

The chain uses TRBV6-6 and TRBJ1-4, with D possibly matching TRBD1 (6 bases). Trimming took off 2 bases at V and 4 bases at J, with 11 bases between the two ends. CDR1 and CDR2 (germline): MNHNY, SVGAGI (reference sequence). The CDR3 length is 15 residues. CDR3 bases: TGTGCCAGCAGTTACCGGGACACGATTAATGAAAAACTGTTTTTT. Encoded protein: CASSYRDTINEKLFF.

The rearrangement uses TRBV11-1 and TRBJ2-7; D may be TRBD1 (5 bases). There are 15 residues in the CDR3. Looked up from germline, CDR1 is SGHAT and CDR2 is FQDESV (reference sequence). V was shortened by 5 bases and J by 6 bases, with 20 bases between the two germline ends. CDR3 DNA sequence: TGTGCCAGCAGCCCCTCTCAGGGCAGGGCAATCGAGCAGTACTTC. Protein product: CASSPSQGRAIEQYF.

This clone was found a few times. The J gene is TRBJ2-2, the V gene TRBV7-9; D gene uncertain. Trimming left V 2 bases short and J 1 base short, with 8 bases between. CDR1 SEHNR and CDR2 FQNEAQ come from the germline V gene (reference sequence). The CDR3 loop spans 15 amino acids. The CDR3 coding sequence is TGTGCCAGCAGCTTATCACAGATGAACACCGGGGAGCTGTTTTTT. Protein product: CASSLSQMNTGELFF.

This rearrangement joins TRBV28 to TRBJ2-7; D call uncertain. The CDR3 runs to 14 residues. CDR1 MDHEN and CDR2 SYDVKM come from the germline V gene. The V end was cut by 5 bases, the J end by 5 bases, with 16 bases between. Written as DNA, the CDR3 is TGTGCCAGCAGTCCCCGTTCGGCGGTCCACGAGCAGTACTTC. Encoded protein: CASSPRSAVHEQYF. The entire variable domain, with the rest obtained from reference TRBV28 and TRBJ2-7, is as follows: DVKVTQSSRYLVKRTGEKVFLECVQDMDHENMFWYRQDPGLGLRLIYFSYDVKMKEKGDIPEGYSVSREKKERFSLILESASTNQTSMYLCASSPRSAVHEQYFGPGTRLTVT.

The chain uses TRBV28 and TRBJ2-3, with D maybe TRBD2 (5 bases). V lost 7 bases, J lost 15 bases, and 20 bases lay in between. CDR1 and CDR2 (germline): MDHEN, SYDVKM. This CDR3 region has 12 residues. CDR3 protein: CASTKSGYMSYF. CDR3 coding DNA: TGTGCCAGCACTAAAAGCGGCTACATGTCATATTTT. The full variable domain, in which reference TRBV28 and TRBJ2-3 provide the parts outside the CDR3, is DVKVTQSSRYLVKRTGEKVFLECVQDMDHENMFWYRQDPGLGLRLIYFSYDVKMKEKGDIPEGYSVSREKKERFSLILESASTNQTSMYLCASTKSGYMSYFGPGTRLTVL.

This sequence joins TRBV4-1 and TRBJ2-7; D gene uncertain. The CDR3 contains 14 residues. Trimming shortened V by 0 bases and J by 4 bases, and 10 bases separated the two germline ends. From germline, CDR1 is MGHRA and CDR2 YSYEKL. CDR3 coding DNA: TGCGCCAGCAGCCAAGAGGATGGAGCTTACGAGCAGTACTTC. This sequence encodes CASSQEDGAYEQYF.

The CDR3 region is CASRGNRQMNTEAFF. For the CDR3, the DNA is TGTGCCAGCAGGGGAAACCGACAGATGAACACTGAAGCTTTCTTT. This chain links TRBV25-1 with TRBJ1-1, with D possibly TRBD1 on 5 matching bases. Germline V CDR1 and CDR2: MGHDK, SYGVNS. CDR3 length: 15 amino acids. Trimming cost V 6 bases and J 0 bases, with 14 bases left between them. Together with reference TRBV25-1 and TRBJ1-1, the CDR3 gives the full variable domain: EADIYQTPRYLVIGTGKKITLECSQTMGHDKMYWYQQDPGMELHLIHYSYGVNSTEKGDLSSESTVSRIRTEHFPLTLESARPSHTSQYLCASRGNRQMNTEAFFGQGTRLTVV.

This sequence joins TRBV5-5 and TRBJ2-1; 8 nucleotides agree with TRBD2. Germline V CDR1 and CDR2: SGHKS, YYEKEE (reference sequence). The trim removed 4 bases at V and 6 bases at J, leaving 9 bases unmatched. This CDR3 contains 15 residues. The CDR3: CASSTRSGGSNEQFF. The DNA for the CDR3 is TGTGCCAGCAGCACTAGAAGCGGGGGCAGCAATGAGCAGTTCTTC.

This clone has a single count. The CDR3 here is CASSFGGAYNEQFF. The CDR3 DNA follows: TGCGCCAGCAGCTTCGGGGGGGCCTACAATGAGCAGTTCTTC. The rearrangement links TRBV5-1 to TRBJ2-1; TRBD2 agrees at 8 bases. The CDR3 consists of 14 residues. CDR1 is SGHRS and CDR2 is YFSETQ in the germline V gene. V shed 2 bases, J shed 2 bases, and the junction held 0 bases outside the gene matches.

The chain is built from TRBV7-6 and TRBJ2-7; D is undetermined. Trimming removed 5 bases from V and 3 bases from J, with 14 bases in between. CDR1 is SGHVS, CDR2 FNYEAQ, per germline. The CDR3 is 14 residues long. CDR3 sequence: CASSPLGQNYEQYF. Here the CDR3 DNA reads TGTGCCAGCAGCCCCCTAGGCCAGAACTACGAGCAGTACTTC.

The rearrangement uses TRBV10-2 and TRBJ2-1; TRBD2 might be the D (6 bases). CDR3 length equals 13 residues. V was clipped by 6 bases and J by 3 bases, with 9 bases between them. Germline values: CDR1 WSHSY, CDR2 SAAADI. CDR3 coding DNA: TGCGCCAGCAGGCGGGGAGGCTACAATGAGCAGTTCTTC. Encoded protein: CASRRGGYNEQFF.

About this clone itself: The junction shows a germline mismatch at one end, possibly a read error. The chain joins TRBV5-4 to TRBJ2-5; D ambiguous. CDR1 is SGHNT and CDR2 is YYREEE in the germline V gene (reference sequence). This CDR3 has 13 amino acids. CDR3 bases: TGTGCCAGCAGCTTGGCCCCCGAACTCCTACCGGACTTC. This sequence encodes CASSLAPELLPDF.

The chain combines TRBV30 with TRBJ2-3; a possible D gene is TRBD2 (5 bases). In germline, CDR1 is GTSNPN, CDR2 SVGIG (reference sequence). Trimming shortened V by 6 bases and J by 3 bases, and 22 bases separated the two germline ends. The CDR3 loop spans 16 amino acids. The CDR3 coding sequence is TGTGCCTGTGAGCCCGGTTTCGGGGAAGGGACAGATACGCAGTATTTT. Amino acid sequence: CACEPGFGEGTDTQYF.

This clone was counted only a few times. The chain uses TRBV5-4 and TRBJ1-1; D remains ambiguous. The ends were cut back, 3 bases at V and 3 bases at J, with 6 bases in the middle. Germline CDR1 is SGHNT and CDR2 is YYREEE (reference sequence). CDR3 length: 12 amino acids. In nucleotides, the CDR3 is TGTGCCAGCAGCTGGGAGTACACTGAAGCTTTCTTT. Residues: CASSWEYTEAFF.

The DNA for the CDR3 is TGCGCCAGCAGCCCCCGACAGGGTTTGGAAACCGGGGAGCTGTTTTTT. Its translation is CASSPRQGLETGELFF. The chain has TRBV5-1 and TRBJ2-2; 7 bases map to TRBD1. Germline values: CDR1 SGHRS, CDR2 YFSETQ. The CDR3 sequence is 16 residues long. The V and J ends lost 4 bases and 5 bases, in that order; junction bases with no gene match: 11.

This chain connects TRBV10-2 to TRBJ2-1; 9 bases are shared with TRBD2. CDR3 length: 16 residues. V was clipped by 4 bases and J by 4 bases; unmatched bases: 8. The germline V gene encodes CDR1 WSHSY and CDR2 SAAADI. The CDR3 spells CASSVGLARIYNEQFF. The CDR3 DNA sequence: TGCGCCAGCAGTGTAGGACTAGCGAGAATTTACAATGAGCAGTTCTTC.

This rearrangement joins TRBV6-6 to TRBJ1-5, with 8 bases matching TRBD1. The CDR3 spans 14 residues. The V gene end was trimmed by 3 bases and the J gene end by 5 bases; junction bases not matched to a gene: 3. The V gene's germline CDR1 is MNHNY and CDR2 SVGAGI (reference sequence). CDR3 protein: CASSYGQGYQPQHF. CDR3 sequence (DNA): TGTGCCAGCAGTTATGGACAGGGTTATCAGCCCCAGCATTTT.

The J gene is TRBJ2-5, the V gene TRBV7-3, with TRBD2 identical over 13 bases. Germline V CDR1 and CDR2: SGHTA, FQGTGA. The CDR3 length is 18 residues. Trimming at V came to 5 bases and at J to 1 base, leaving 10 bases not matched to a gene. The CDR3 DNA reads TGTGCCAGCAGCCCCTACCATCGACTAGCGGGGGGCCAAGAGACCCAGTACTTC. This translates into CASSPYHRLAGGQETQYF. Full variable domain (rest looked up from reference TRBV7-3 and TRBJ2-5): GAGVSQTPSNKVTEKGKYVELRCDPISGHTALYWYRQSLGQGPEFLIYFQGTGAADDSGLPNDRFFAVRPEGSVSTLKIQRTERGDSAVYLCASSPYHRLAGGQETQYFGPGTRLLVL.

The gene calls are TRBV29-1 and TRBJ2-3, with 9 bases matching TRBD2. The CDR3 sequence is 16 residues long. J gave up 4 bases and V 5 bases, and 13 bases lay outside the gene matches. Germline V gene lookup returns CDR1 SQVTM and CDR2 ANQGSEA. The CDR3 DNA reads TGCAGCGTTTCCGGAGGAATAGCGGGAGTCGCAGATACGCAGTATTTT. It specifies CSVSGGIAGVADTQYF.